The source of this T cell receptor beta chain is a study of tumor and adjacent non-tumor tissue in lung cancer. In the study overall: There were some 12 adenocarcinoma, 2 squamous cell carcinoma and 1 small cell lung cancer cases. Study-wide results and limits: Compared with tumor, normal lung showed significantly lower TCR diversity. In normal lung, the top 100 clones were significantly more dominant than in tumor.

A modified ARM-PCR protocol with three rounds of nested PCR amplified TCRbeta. TCRdb passed the multiplex PCR reads through MiXCR, listing each CDR3 protein once. The data hold tens of thousands of distinct CDR3 sequences, with nearly 70% observed a single time. As to this clonotype: What it binds is unknown.

This sample's RNA came from whole unsorted tissue. Distant lung tissue was collected more than 3 cm away from the tumor edge. Chemotherapy-naive patients with new lung cancer underwent thoracic surgery in China, August–November 2014. Germline CDR1 is ENHRY and CDR2 is SYGVKD. The V end was cut by 5 bases, the J end by 6 bases, with 6 bases between. This CDR3 has 11 residues. Sequencing was done on a sample of distant non-tumor lung tissue. The origin of this receptor is a woman aged 45-65 years with non-small cell lung cancer. This chain links TRBV10-3 with TRBJ2-3, with a weak D call TRBD1 (5 bases). The CDR3 DNA reads TGTGCCATCAGTTGGGGCGATACGCAGTATTTT. This translates into CAISWGDTQYF.